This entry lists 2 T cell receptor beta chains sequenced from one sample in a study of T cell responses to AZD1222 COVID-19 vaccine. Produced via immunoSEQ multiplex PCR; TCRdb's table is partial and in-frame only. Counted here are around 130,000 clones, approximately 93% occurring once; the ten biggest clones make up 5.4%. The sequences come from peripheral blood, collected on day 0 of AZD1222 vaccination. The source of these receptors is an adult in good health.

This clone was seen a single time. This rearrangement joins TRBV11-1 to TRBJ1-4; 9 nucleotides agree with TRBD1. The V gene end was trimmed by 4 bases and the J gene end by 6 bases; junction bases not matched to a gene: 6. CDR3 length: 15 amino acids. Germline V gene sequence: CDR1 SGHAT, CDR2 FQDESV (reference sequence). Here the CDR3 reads CASSSGDRADEKLFF. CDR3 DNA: TGTGCCAGCAGCTCAGGGGACAGGGCGGATGAAAAACTGTTTTTT.

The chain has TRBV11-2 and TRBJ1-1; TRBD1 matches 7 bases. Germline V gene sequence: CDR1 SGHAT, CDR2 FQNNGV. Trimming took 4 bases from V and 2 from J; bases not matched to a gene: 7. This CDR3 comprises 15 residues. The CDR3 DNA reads TGTGCCAGCAGCTCTTGGACAGGTCACAACACTGAAGCTTTCTTT. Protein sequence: CASSSWTGHNTEAFF.